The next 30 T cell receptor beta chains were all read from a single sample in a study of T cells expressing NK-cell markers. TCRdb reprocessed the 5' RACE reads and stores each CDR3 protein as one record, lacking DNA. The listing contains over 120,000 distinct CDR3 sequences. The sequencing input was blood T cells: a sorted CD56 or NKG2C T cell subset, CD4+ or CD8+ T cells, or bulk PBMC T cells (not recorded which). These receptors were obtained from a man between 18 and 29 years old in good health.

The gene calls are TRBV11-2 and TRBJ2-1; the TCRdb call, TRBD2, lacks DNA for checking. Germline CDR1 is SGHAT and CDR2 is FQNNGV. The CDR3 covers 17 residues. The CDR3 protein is CASSLGTSGINYNEQFF.

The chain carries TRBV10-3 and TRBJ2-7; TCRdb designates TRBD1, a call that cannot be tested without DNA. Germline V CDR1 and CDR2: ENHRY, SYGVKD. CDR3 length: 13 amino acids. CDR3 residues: CAIGSTGDYEQYF.

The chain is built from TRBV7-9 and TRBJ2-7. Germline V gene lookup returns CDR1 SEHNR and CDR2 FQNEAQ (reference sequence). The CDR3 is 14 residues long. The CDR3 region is CASSFSVGFGEQYF.

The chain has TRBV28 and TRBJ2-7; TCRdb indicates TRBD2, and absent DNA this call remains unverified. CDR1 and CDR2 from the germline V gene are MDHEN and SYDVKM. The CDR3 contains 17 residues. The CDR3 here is CATNTVRSGLATYEQYF.

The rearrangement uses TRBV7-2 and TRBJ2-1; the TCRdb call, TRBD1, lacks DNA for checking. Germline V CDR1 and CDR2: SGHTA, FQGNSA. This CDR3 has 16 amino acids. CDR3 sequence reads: CASSPSGWGVANEQFF. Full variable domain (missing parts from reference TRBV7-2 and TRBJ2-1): GAGVSQSPSNKVTEKGKDVELRCDPISGHTALYWYRQSLGQGLEFLIYFQGNSAPDKSGLPSDRFSAERTGGSVSTLTIQRTQQEDSAVYLCASSPSGWGVANEQFFGPGTRLTVL.

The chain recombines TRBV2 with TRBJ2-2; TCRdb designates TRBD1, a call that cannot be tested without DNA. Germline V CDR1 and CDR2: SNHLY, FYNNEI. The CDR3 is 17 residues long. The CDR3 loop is CASSEPGASGYTGELFF.

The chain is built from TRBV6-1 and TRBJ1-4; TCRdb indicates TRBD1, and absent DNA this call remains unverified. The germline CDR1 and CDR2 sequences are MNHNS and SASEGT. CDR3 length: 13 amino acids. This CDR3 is CASSTREGTNLFF.

This CDR3 reads CASSLAGELFF. The rearrangement links TRBV7-6 to TRBJ2-2. The CDR3 is 11 residues long. Germline V gene lookup returns CDR1 SGHVS and CDR2 FNYEAQ.

The CDR3 loop is CASSPTAHEQFF. The chain is built from TRBV7-9 and TRBJ2-1; the D call of TRBD2 rests on TCRdb alone, since no DNA is present to check it. CDR3 length: 12 residues. Germline V gene sequence: CDR1 SEHNR, CDR2 FQNEAQ (reference sequence).

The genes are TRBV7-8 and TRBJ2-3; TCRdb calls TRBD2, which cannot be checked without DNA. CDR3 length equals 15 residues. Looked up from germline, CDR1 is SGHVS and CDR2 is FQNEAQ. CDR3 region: CASSLANPPSGTQYF.

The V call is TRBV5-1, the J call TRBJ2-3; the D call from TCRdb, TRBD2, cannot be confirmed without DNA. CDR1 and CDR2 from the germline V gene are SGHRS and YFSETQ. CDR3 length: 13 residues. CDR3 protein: CASSLDRGPPPYF.

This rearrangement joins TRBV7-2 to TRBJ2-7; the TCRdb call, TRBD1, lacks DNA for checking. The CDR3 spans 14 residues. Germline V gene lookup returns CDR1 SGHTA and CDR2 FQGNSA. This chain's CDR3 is CASSWDWEAHEQYF.

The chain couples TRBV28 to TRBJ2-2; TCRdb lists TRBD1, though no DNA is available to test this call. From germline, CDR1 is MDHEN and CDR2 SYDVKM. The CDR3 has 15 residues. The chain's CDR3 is CASSLMGQNTGELFF.

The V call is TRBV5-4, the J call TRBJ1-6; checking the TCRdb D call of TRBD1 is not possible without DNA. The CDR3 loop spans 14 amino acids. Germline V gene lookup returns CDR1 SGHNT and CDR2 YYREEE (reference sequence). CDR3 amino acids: CASSLGQGHSPLHF.

This CDR3 is CATTHPTGGPTDTQYF. The chain joins TRBV12-3 or TRBV12-4 to TRBJ2-3; the TRBD2 assignment by TCRdb is unverifiable without DNA. The CDR3 runs to 16 residues.

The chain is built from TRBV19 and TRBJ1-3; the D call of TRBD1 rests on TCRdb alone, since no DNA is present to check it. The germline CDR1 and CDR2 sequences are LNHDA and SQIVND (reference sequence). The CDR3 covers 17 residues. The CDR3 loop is CASSIVPGPDSGNTIYF.

The CDR3 spells CASSPLAGRPEQFF. This sequence joins TRBV28 and TRBJ2-1; TCRdb's assignment of TRBD2 cannot be checked, as there is no DNA. CDR1 is MDHEN, CDR2 SYDVKM, per germline. The CDR3 is made up of 14 amino acids. Using reference TRBV28 and TRBJ2-1 for the parts outside the CDR3, the full variable domain is DVKVTQSSRYLVKRTGEKVFLECVQDMDHENMFWYRQDPGLGLRLIYFSYDVKMKEKGDIPEGYSVSREKKERFSLILESASTNQTSMYLCASSPLAGRPEQFFGPGTRLTVL.

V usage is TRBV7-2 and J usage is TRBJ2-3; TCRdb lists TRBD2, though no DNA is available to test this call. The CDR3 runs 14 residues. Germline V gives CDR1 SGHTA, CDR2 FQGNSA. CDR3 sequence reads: CASIISGLTDTQYF.

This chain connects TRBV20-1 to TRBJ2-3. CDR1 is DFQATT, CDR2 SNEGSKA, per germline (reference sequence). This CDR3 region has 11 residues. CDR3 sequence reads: CSASDEGTQYF.

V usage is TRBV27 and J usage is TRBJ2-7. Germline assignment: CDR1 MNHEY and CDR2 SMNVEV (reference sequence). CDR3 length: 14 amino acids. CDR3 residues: CASRKVRKTYEQYF.

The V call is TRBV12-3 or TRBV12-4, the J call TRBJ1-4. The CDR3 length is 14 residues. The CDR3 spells CASSFSGEGEKLFF.

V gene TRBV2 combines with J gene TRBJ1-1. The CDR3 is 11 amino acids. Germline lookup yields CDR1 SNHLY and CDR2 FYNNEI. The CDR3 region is CASSDTVEAFF.

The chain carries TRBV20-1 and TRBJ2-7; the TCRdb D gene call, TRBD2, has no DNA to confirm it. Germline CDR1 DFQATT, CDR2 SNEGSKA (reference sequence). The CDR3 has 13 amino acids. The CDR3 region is CSASAGESYEQYF.

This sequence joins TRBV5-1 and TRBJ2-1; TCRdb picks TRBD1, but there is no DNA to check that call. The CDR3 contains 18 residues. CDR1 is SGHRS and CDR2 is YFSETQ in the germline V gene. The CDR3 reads CASSPSPGGTKSYNEQFF.

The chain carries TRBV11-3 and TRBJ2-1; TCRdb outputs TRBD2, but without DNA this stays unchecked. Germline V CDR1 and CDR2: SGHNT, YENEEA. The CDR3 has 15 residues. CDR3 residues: CASSRLAGGYNEQFF.

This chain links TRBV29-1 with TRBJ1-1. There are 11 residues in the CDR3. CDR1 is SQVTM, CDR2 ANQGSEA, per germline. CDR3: CSLRKNTEAFF.

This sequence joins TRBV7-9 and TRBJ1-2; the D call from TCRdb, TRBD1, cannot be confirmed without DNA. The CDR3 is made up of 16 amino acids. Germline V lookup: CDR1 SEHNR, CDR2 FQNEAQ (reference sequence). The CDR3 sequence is CASRPAGVAGVNGYTF.

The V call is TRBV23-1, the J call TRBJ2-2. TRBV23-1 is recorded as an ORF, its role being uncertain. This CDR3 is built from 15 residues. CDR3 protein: CASSQSRHPTGELFF.

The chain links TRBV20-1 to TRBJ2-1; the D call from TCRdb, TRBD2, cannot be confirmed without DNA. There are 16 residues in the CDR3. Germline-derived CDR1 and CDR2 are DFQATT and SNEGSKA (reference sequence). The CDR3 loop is CSARAWLAEVYNEQFF.

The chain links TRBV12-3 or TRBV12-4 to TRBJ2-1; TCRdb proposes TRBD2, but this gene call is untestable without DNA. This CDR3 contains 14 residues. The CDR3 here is CASGSGTRENEQFF.